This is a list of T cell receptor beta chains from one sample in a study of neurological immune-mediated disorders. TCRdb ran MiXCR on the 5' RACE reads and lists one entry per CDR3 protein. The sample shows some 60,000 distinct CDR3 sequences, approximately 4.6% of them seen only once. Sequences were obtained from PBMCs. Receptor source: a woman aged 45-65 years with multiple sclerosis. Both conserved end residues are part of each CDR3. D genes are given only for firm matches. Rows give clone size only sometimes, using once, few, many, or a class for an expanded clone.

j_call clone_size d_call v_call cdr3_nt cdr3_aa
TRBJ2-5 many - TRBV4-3 TGCGCCAGCAGCCACTCACTGTACTTC CASSHSLYF
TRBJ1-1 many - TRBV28 TGTGCCAGCAGCCGACTCCTGAACACTGAAGCTTTCTTT CASSRLLNTEAFF
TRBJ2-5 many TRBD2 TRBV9 TGTGCCAGCAGCCTTACGAGCGGGGGGGCCACTGAGACCCAGTACTTC CASSLTSGGATETQYF
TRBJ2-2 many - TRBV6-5 TGTGCCAGCACTAGGACGAACACCGGGGAGCTGTTTTTT CASTRTNTGELFF
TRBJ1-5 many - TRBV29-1 TGCAGCGTTGGGGGCAGGGGCCAGCCCCAGCATTTT CSVGGRGQPQHF
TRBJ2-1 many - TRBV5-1 TGCGCCAGCAGGGGCTCCTACAATGAGCAGTTCTTC CASRGSYNEQFF
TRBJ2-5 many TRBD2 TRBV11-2 TGTGCCAGCAGCTTAACCAGCGGGGGCCCGGGGGAGACCCAGTACTTC CASSLTSGGPGETQYF
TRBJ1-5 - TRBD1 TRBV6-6 TGTGCCAGCAGGCTCGACAGGGCCCAGAATTTT CASRLDRAQNF
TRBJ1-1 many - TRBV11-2 TGTGCCAGCAGCTTCGGTCAACTGGGCACTGAAGCTTTCTTT CASSFGQLGTEAFF
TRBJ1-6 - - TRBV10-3 TGTGCCATCAGTGAGCGGGACGGAGGTAATTCACCCCTCAACTTT CAISERDGGNSPLNF
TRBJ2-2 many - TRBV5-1 TGCGCCAGCAGCCCGGGACCGATGAACACCGGGGAGCTGTTTTTT CASSPGPMNTGELFF
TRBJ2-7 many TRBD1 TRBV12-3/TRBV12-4 TGTGCCAGCATTAAACAGGGGGCGTACGAGCAGTACTTC CASIKQGAYEQYF
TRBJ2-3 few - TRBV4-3 TGCGCCAGCAGAAACCTCGATACGCAGTATTTT CASRNLDTQYF
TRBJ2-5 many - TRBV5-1 TGCGCCAGCAGCTTGTCTGGGACCCAGTACTTC CASSLSGTQYF
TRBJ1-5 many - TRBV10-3 TGTGCCATCAGTGAGGGCGGGCCCCAGCATTTT CAISEGGPQHF
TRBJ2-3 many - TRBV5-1 TGCGCCAGCAGCCCTCGCGAGGCGCTGCCAGATACGCAGTATTTT CASSPREALPDTQYF
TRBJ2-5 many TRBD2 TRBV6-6 TGTGCCAGCAGTTACGCCTTCGGAGCGGGGTTAGAGACCCAGTACTTC CASSYAFGAGLETQYF
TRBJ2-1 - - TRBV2 TGTGCCAGCAGAACGAAGGTCCCCCCGTTCTTC CASRTKVPPFF
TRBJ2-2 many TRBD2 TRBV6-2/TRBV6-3 TGTGCCAGCAGTCCCCATACTAGCGGGTACACCGGGGAGCTGTTTTTT CASSPHTSGYTGELFF
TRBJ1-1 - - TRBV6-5 TGTGCCAGCAGTTTGCTCGGGAACACTGAAGCTTTCTTT CASSLLGNTEAFF
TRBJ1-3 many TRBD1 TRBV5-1 TGCGCCAGCAGCTCTGGACAGGGGACTGGAAACACCATATATTTT CASSSGQGTGNTIYF
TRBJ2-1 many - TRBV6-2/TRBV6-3 TGTGCCAGCAGTTATCTTGGGGAAACTGAGCAGTTCTTC CASSYLGETEQFF
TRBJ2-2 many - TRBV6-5 TGTGCCAGCAGGACAGGCGACACCGGGGAGCTGTTTTTT CASRTGDTGELFF
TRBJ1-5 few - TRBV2 TGTGCCAGCAGTGTGCAGGCCGATCAGCCCCAGAATTTT CASSVQADQPQNF
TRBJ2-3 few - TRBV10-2 TGCGCCAGCAGCGGACAGTTCACAGATACGCAGTATTTT CASSGQFTDTQYF
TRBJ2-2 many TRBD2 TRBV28 TGTGCCAGCAGTTCGCCTCCCGCGGGGGGAGACACCGGGGAGCTGTTTTTT CASSSPPAGGDTGELFF
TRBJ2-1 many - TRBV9 TGTGCCAGCAGCGACTTGTCTTACTCCTACAATGAGCAGTTCTTC CASSDLSYSYNEQFF
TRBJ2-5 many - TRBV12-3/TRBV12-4 TGTGCCAGCAGCCCCACTAGGAAACAGACCCAGTACTTC CASSPTRKQTQYF
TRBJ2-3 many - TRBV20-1 TGCAGTGCTAGACAGTTAAGCACAGATACGCAGTATTTT CSARQLSTDTQYF
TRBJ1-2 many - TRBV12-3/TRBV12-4 TGTGCCAGCAGTCCAACAGGGCAAGGCGGCTACACCTTC CASSPTGQGGYTF
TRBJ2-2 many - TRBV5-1 TGCGCCAGCAGCTTTGACAACACCGGGGAGCTGTTTTTT CASSFDNTGELFF